This T cell receptor (beta chain) came from a study of long-term antiretroviral therapy in people with HIV. Whole-study context: The earliest specimens came about a decade ahead of the 2015 immediate-ART recommendation.

General study results and limits: Post-treatment diversity went higher with ART but stayed below transplant donor controls.

Run at survey level, the immunoSEQ assay was version v3.0. It was about 40,000-55,000 T-cell genomes per sample that sequencing targeted. Profiled with immunoSEQ multiplex PCR; TCRdb holds only in-frame clones, not every one. This sample has roughly 17,000 clones; 85% to 95% occur once, and the top ten carry 1.3% to 1.5%. The CDR3 spans 13 residues, counting both ends. The V gene's germline CDR1 is SGHRS and CDR2 YFSETQ. With regard to this clone: Its antigen remains unidentified. The DNA is omitted, as the CDR3 cannot be located on it reliably, and the CDR3 follows TCRdb's listing.

Every sample had roughly 1-11 million cryopreserved PBMC in it before DNA extraction. This sample comprised unsorted PBMCs, obtained approximately 11 years after starting antiretroviral therapy. The clonotype was recovered from a man aged 25-45 years with HIV. The rearrangement joins TRBV5-1 to TRBJ1-1; whether TRBD1, the table's D call, matches the DNA was not checked. This CDR3 reads CASSLVGTGSSFF.